This TCR beta chain appears in the sequencing data of a study of patients and donors after allogeneic stem cell transplantation. Germline CDR1 and CDR2: GTSNPN and SVGIG (reference sequence). The germline V and J ends were trimmed by 1 base and 1 base, with 1 base remaining between them. The CDR3 loop spans 11 amino acids. TCRdb used MiXCR to reprocess the RT-PCR reads, holding one entry per CDR3 protein. The sample records some 960,000 distinct CDR3 sequences, 18% being singletons. This clonotype was counted a few times. V and J are TRBV30 and TRBJ1-2; D call uncertain. The clonotype originates from a human donor who was either an allogeneic HSCT recipient or a stem cell or donor lymphocyte infusion donor (not recorded which). It is not recorded whose cells these are; they may come from a transplant donor. Input material: blood, either unsorted or a sorted T cell fraction (not recorded which). CDR3 DNA: TGTGCCTGGAGTGATAACTATGGCTACACCTTC. Amino acids: CAWSDNYGYTF.